This TCR beta chain came from a study of identical twins. Worth noting for this clonotype: Antigen specificity is unknown.

Overall study results and limits: In monozygotic twins, models underestimated the sharing of out-of-frame TCR alpha. While abundant cord blood beta clonotypes carried fewer insertions, memory repertoires showed no such pattern. Surplus twin overlap in beta out-of-frame sequences was less pronounced.

The CDR3 runs 15 residues. Germline lookup yields CDR1 SGHAT and CDR2 FQNNGV. Trimming pared 0 bases from V and 1 base from J, leaving 9 bases between. TCRdb fed the 5' RACE reads into MiXCR, producing one record per CDR3 protein. The sample lists 650,000 to 800,000 distinct CDR3 sequences, roughly 8% occurring once. These data were also reused for a study on yellow fever vaccine responses in identical twins.

The chain is built from TRBV11-2 and TRBJ2-5, with D tentatively TRBD2 (5 bases). Sequencing used PBMCs. The sequence was collected from a woman aged 18-29 years in good health. The CDR3 reads CASSLDGGSQETQYF. The CDR3 bases are TGTGCCAGCAGCTTAGATGGAGGCAGCCAAGAGACCCAGTACTTC.